This entry lists 29 T cell receptor beta chains sequenced from one sample in a study of identical twins. TCRdb independently ran MiXCR on the 5' RACE reads; one entry per CDR3 protein. This table holds around 510,000 distinct CDR3 sequences, roughly an eighth found once. These sequences were also reported in another study, on yellow fever vaccine responses in identical twins.

The source material was CD4+ T cells sorted from blood. The source is a woman aged 18-29 years in good health.

CDR3 DNA sequence: TGTGCCAGCAGCTACGGACAGGCCTTACCCAACGAGCAGTACTTC. Translated: CASSYGQALPNEQYF. The genes are TRBV9 and TRBJ2-7; 7 nucleotides match TRBD1. The CDR3 has 15 residues. CDR1 and CDR2 from the germline V gene are SGDLS and YYNGEE. Trimming took 4 bases from V and 5 from J; bases not matched to a gene: 12.

This clonotype was counted once. The chain carries TRBV27 and TRBJ2-1; TRBD2 matches at 14 bases. Germline-derived CDR1 and CDR2 are MNHEY and SMNVEV (reference sequence). The CDR3 sequence is 18 residues long. The J segment lost 4 bases and the V segment lost 4 bases, leaving 9 bases of the junction unmatched. In DNA form, the CDR3 reads TGTGCCAGCAGTTGGACTAGCGGGGGGATACCGGGGTACAATGAGCAGTTCTTC. Its protein is CASSWTSGGIPGYNEQFF.

This clonotype has ten or more counts. The chain combines TRBV4-2 with TRBJ2-7; TRBD2 matches 12 bases. V lost 1 base, J lost 6 bases, and 1 base stayed unmatched. The CDR3 is 14 amino acids. Germline CDR1 LGHNA, CDR2 YNFKEQ. CDR3 amino acids: CASSQGLAGAEQYF. In DNA form, the CDR3 reads TGTGCCAGCAGCCAAGGACTAGCGGGAGCCGAGCAGTACTTC.

This clonotype was detected many times. V usage is TRBV12-3 or TRBV12-4 and J usage is TRBJ2-1; D may be TRBD2 (6 bases). The V gene lost 6 bases and the J gene lost 7 bases, with 7 bases spanning the gap. This CDR3 contains 11 residues. The CDR3 region has the DNA TGTGCCAGCAGCCGGGGGAATGAGCAGTTCTTC. This encodes CASSRGNEQFF.

The chain carries TRBV4-1 and TRBJ1-1; D is uncertain. Germline CDR1 is MGHRA and CDR2 is YSYEKL. The CDR3 totals 15 residues. Trimming shortened V by 3 bases and J by 5 bases, and 16 bases separated the two germline ends. The CDR3 sequence is CASSQTLTAITEAFF. In DNA form, the CDR3 reads TGCGCCAGCAGCCAGACCCTAACGGCGATAACTGAAGCTTTCTTT.

This rearrangement joins TRBV12-3 or TRBV12-4 to TRBJ1-1, with no clear D. Trimming shortened V by 3 bases and J by 1 base, and 6 bases separated the two germline ends. This CDR3 comprises 13 residues. The CDR3 spells CASSFMENTEAFF. The CDR3 DNA is TGTGCCAGCAGTTTCATGGAGAACACTGAAGCTTTCTTT.

This clonotype has just a few counts. The chain couples TRBV7-2 to TRBJ1-6, with no clear D. Germline CDR1 is SGHTA and CDR2 is FQGNSA. The CDR3 is made up of 14 amino acids. V dropped 2 bases and J dropped 7 bases, with 9 bases sitting between them. The CDR3, as DNA: TGTGCCAGCAGCTTATTGGGCTGGAATTCACCCCTCCACTTT. Its protein is CASSLLGWNSPLHF.

This clonotype showed up many times. The rearrangement uses TRBV7-9 and TRBJ2-7, with 7 bases that match TRBD2. V was clipped by 1 base and J by 1 base; unmatched bases: 7. The CDR3 runs to 16 residues. CDR1 and CDR2 (germline): SEHNR, FQNEAQ (reference sequence). The CDR3 nucleotides read TGTGCCAGCAGCTTAGGTAGACTAGCTTCTTCCTACGAGCAGTACTTC. Translation gives CASSLGRLASSYEQYF.

The chain uses TRBV5-1 and TRBJ1-1; D not resolved. The germline V gene has CDR1 SGHRS and CDR2 YFSETQ. V was cut by 4 bases and J by 0 bases, with 7 bases left in between. The CDR3 has 13 amino acids. CDR3 in amino acids: CASSAQMNTEAFF. Here the CDR3 DNA reads TGCGCCAGCAGCGCACAAATGAACACTGAAGCTTTCTTT.

This clonotype was picked up a small number of times. CDR3 bases: TGTGCCAGCAGCTTACCCCCCCGGGGAGGGGACCTAAACATTCAGTACTTC. Translation gives CASSLPPRGGDLNIQYF. The rearrangement uses TRBV7-2 and TRBJ2-4, with TRBD2 identical over 7 bases. From germline, CDR1 is SGHTA and CDR2 FQGNSA. V shed 2 bases, J shed 6 bases, and the junction held 13 bases outside the gene matches. There are 17 residues in the CDR3.

The chain joins TRBV28 to TRBJ2-4, with TRBD2 matching 7 bases. V shed 4 bases, J shed 0 bases, and the junction held 12 bases outside the gene matches. The CDR3 spans 18 residues. Looked up from germline, CDR1 is MDHEN and CDR2 is SYDVKM. Here the CDR3 reads CASSSGGRSKTAKNIQYF. The DNA for the CDR3 is TGTGCCAGCAGTTCCGGGGGGAGGAGTAAGACAGCCAAAAACATTCAGTACTTC.

The table lists this clonotype with a few counts. V is TRBV18 and J is TRBJ2-2, with unresolved D. The CDR3 totals 14 residues. V lost 3 bases to trimming and J lost 2 bases, with 7 bases between them. CDR1 KGHSH and CDR2 LQKENI come from the germline V gene. The CDR3 spells CASSPGSNTGELFF. Here the CDR3 DNA reads TGTGCCAGCTCACCGGGCAGCAACACCGGGGAGCTGTTTTTT. Looking up the rest from reference TRBV18 and TRBJ2-2 gives the full variable domain: NAGVMQNPRHLVRRRGQEARLRCSPMKGHSHVYWYRQLPEEGLKFMVYLQKENIIDESGMPKERFSAEFPKEGPSILRIQQVVRGDSAAYFCASSPGSNTGELFFGEGSRLTVL.

This rearrangement joins TRBV10-3 to TRBJ2-3; tentatively, D is TRBD2 (5 bases). The germline gives CDR1 ENHRY, CDR2 SYGVKD. CDR3 size: 16 residues. The ends were cut back, 0 bases at V and 0 bases at J, with 10 bases in the middle. The CDR3: CAISESELVSTDTQYF. CDR3 nucleotide sequence: TGTGCCATCAGTGAGTCAGAACTAGTTAGCACAGATACGCAGTATTTT.

The chain employs TRBV5-1 and TRBJ2-1, with D unresolved. The V gene's germline CDR1 is SGHRS and CDR2 YFSETQ. This CDR3 is 14 amino acids long. Between the trimmed V and J ends, which lost 6 bases and 5 bases, there was a span of 15 bases. The CDR3 loop reads CASTLRMEHNEQFF. Here the CDR3 DNA reads TGCGCCAGCACCCTTCGCATGGAACACAATGAGCAGTTCTTC.

This clonotype was counted at least ten times. This chain uses TRBV12-3 or TRBV12-4 with TRBJ2-5, with 7 positions matching TRBD1. This CDR3 has 13 amino acids. The V and J ends lost 6 bases and 9 bases, in that order; junction bases with no gene match: 10. The DNA for the CDR3 is TGTGCCAGCAGCAACGGCTCGGACAGGCCCCAGTACTTC. Amino acid sequence: CASSNGSDRPQYF.

This clonotype was seen at least ten times. The chain combines TRBV5-1 with TRBJ1-1, with 9 nucleotides matching TRBD1. With 3 bases clipped from V and 6 bases from J, the junction kept 0 bases outside the gene matches. In germline, CDR1 is SGHRS, CDR2 YFSETQ. The CDR3 sequence is 12 residues long. The CDR3 sequence is CASSWDRAEAFF. In DNA form, the CDR3 reads TGCGCCAGCAGCTGGGACAGGGCTGAAGCTTTCTTT.

This clonotype was detected only a few times. The rearrangement uses TRBV6-2 or TRBV6-3 and TRBJ1-2, with D hard to call. Germline V gene data show CDR1 as MNHEY and CDR2 as SVGEGT. This CDR3 is built from 16 residues. Trimming removed 5 bases at V and 4 bases at J, with 20 bases between. CDR3 sequence reads: CASSLTTGRAFYGYTF. In nucleotides, the CDR3 is TGTGCCAGCAGTCTCACGACCGGGAGAGCGTTCTATGGCTACACCTTC.

This clonotype has only a few counts. The rearrangement joins TRBV9 to TRBJ2-3; 7 bases agree with TRBD2. The CDR3 spans 16 residues. J gave up 4 bases and V 0 bases, and 8 bases lay outside the gene matches. Germline-derived CDR1 and CDR2 are SGDLS and YYNGEE. CDR3 region: CASSVETGGRADTQYF. The CDR3 DNA reads TGTGCCAGCAGCGTAGAAACGGGAGGAAGGGCAGATACGCAGTATTTT.

This clonotype was found a few times. This chain links TRBV20-1 with TRBJ2-7; possibly TRBD2 for D (6 bases). The germline CDR1 and CDR2 sequences are DFQATT and SNEGSKA (reference sequence). The CDR3 has 15 amino acids. Deletions cut 1 base from V and 1 base from J, with 14 bases between. The CDR3 DNA is TGCAGTGCTAGAGCTCCGGGACTGTCTTCCTACGAGCAGTACTTC. Its translation: CSARAPGLSSYEQYF.

The chain joins TRBV12-3 or TRBV12-4 to TRBJ1-6; D unresolved. Trimming shortened V by 2 bases and J by 6 bases, and 5 bases separated the two germline ends. The CDR3 spans 13 residues. CDR3 protein: CASSLKLNSPLHF. For the CDR3, the DNA is TGTGCCAGCAGTTTAAAGCTTAATTCACCCCTCCACTTT.

This clonotype was picked up a small number of times. The V gene is TRBV7-9, the J gene TRBJ2-3, with D possibly TRBD2 on 7 matching bases. From germline, CDR1 is SEHNR and CDR2 FQNEAQ (reference sequence). Between the trimmed V and J ends, which lost 5 bases and 4 bases, there was a span of 16 bases. This CDR3 region has 15 residues. CDR3: CASSLNGGGSDTQYF. In nucleotides, the CDR3 is TGTGCCAGCAGCCTTAATGGGGGGGGCTCAGATACGCAGTATTTT.

This clonotype occurred a few times. The V call is TRBV20-1, the J call TRBJ2-1; TRBD1 or TRBD2 may be the D gene (5 bases each). The length of the CDR3 is 14 residues. The V gene lost 5 bases and the J gene lost 7 bases, with 18 bases spanning the gap. Germline V lookup: CDR1 DFQATT, CDR2 SNEGSKA (reference sequence). Here the CDR3 DNA reads TGCAGTGCTTACCTCGGGACCCTCGGAAATGAGCAGTTCTTC. It translates to CSAYLGTLGNEQFF.

This chain links TRBV6-5 with TRBJ1-3; no firm D call. V gave up 6 bases and J gave up 4 bases, with 7 bases separating them. This CDR3 is built from 12 residues. CDR1 and CDR2 from the germline V gene are MNHEY and SVGAGI. For the CDR3, the DNA is TGTGCCAGCAGCGGTATGGGAAACACCATATATTTT. This encodes CASSGMGNTIYF.

This clonotype was picked up a small number of times. J is TRBJ2-7 and V is TRBV20-1; 10 bases match TRBD1. V was pared by 5 bases and J by 4 bases, with 8 bases of the junction left unmatched. From germline, CDR1 is DFQATT and CDR2 SNEGSKA (reference sequence). The CDR3 covers 14 residues. In nucleotides, the CDR3 is TGCAGTGCTTGGGGACAGGGGATAGGGTACGAGCAGTACTTC. Protein product: CSAWGQGIGYEQYF.

The chain employs TRBV5-1 and TRBJ2-7, with D possibly being TRBD1 (6 bases). Deletions cut 4 bases from V and 6 bases from J, with 14 bases between. From germline, CDR1 is SGHRS and CDR2 YFSETQ. This CDR3 spans 13 amino acids. CDR3 nucleotide sequence: TGCGCCAGCAGCCGCCCGGGACAAGGCGAGCAGTACTTC. Amino acid sequence: CASSRPGQGEQYF.

On this clonotype itself: A much more abundant neighbour one base away suggests this may be a read error. The chain recombines TRBV5-1 with TRBJ2-2; TRBD1 might be the D (6 bases). Germline CDR1 reads SGHRS; CDR2 reads YFSETQ. Trimming stripped 3 bases from V and 1 base from J, with 19 bases between. The CDR3 totals 18 residues. CDR3 in DNA: TGCGCCAGCAGCTCGAGGGACATAACCCAGCAGAACACCGGGGAGCTGTTTTTT. Protein sequence: CASSSRDITQQNTGELFF. The entire variable domain, with the rest obtained from reference TRBV5-1 and TRBJ2-2, is as follows: KAGVTQTPRYLIKTRGQQVTLSCSPISGHRSVSWYQQTPGQGLQFLFEYFSETQRNKGNFPGRFSGRQFSNSRSEMNVSTLELGDSALYLCASSSRDITQQNTGELFFGEGSRLTVL.

This sequence joins TRBV9 and TRBJ2-7; 7 bases align to TRBD1. Germline CDR1 and CDR2: SGDLS and YYNGEE. J was trimmed by 3 bases and V by 2 bases; bases with no gene match: 5. CDR3 length: 14 amino acids. This CDR3 reads CASSVAGTDYEQYF. Here the CDR3 DNA reads TGTGCCAGCAGCGTTGCTGGGACAGACTACGAGCAGTACTTC.

In this sample, this clonotype turned up a few times. The CDR3 here is CASSWRDRPYEQYF. CDR3 sequence (DNA): TGTGCCAGCAGTTGGCGGGACAGGCCCTACGAGCAGTACTTC. J is TRBJ2-7 and V is TRBV12-3 or TRBV12-4; 8 positions match TRBD1. Losses at the gene ends were 4 bases for V and 2 bases for J; bases not matched to a gene: 4. The CDR3 is 14 amino acids.

The chain joins TRBV21-1 to TRBJ1-4; the DNA was not compared with TRBD1, the D call given in the table. TRBV21-1 is a pseudogene segment. The CDR3 runs 15 residues. In DNA form, the CDR3 reads TGTGCCAGCAGCCTTCGACAGGGGAGGAATGAAAAACTGTTTTTT. This encodes CASSLRQGRNEKLFF.